This entry concerns a single T cell receptor beta chain. There are a few counts of this clonotype. What antigen it recognizes has not been identified. Within one base of it there is no much larger clone, and no base qualities were kept. These data are taken from a study of T cell repertoires in cytomegalovirus infection (dated by TCRdb to between 2018 and 2021). About the full investigation: Donor HLA type was relevant to the analysis, because carriage of CMV infection together with the matching HLA type was indicated by public TCR beta signatures.

Points the paper makes about the study in general: The ex vivo response was dominated by HLA-C-restricted CMV-specific TCR beta clonotypes, which also provided the single most frequent clonotype in two of eight donors. Cumulative frequency of public TCR beta family members discriminated carriers of CMV infection plus the relevant HLA type in this cohort and an independent 352-donor cohort.

Sequencing was performed on an Illumina HiSeq 1500. The raw public reads went through TCRdb reprocessing: fastp at Q25, MiXCR clone calling, in-frame beta chains kept. Every entry covers one CDR3 protein and lists the most common genes and DNA from its rows. This sample is represented by 500,000 to 600,000 distinct CDR3 sequences; 15% to 20% of them were singletons. The leading ten clones occupy roughly a quarter of the sample. The origin of this receptor is a human donor in good health (CMV status not recorded). Some clones in this sample may be carry-over from other donors' samples. Material for sequencing was CD8+ T cells from PBMCs.

The nucleotide sequence is TGTGCCAGTAGTACGACTAGCGTATACACCGGGGAGCTGTTTTTT. Its product reads: CASSTTSVYTGELFF. The chain was built from TRBV19 and TRBJ2-2; TRBD2 lines up with 8 middle nucleotides. V is cut back by 4 bases and J by 3 bases, with 4 bases in the junction unmatched. Counted from cysteine to phenylalanine, this CDR3 has 15 amino acids. Of the read, only the CDR3 DNA is kept; its 45 bases are in frame from base 1. CDR1 and CDR2, looked up from the germline V gene (reference sequence), are LNHDA and SQIVND.